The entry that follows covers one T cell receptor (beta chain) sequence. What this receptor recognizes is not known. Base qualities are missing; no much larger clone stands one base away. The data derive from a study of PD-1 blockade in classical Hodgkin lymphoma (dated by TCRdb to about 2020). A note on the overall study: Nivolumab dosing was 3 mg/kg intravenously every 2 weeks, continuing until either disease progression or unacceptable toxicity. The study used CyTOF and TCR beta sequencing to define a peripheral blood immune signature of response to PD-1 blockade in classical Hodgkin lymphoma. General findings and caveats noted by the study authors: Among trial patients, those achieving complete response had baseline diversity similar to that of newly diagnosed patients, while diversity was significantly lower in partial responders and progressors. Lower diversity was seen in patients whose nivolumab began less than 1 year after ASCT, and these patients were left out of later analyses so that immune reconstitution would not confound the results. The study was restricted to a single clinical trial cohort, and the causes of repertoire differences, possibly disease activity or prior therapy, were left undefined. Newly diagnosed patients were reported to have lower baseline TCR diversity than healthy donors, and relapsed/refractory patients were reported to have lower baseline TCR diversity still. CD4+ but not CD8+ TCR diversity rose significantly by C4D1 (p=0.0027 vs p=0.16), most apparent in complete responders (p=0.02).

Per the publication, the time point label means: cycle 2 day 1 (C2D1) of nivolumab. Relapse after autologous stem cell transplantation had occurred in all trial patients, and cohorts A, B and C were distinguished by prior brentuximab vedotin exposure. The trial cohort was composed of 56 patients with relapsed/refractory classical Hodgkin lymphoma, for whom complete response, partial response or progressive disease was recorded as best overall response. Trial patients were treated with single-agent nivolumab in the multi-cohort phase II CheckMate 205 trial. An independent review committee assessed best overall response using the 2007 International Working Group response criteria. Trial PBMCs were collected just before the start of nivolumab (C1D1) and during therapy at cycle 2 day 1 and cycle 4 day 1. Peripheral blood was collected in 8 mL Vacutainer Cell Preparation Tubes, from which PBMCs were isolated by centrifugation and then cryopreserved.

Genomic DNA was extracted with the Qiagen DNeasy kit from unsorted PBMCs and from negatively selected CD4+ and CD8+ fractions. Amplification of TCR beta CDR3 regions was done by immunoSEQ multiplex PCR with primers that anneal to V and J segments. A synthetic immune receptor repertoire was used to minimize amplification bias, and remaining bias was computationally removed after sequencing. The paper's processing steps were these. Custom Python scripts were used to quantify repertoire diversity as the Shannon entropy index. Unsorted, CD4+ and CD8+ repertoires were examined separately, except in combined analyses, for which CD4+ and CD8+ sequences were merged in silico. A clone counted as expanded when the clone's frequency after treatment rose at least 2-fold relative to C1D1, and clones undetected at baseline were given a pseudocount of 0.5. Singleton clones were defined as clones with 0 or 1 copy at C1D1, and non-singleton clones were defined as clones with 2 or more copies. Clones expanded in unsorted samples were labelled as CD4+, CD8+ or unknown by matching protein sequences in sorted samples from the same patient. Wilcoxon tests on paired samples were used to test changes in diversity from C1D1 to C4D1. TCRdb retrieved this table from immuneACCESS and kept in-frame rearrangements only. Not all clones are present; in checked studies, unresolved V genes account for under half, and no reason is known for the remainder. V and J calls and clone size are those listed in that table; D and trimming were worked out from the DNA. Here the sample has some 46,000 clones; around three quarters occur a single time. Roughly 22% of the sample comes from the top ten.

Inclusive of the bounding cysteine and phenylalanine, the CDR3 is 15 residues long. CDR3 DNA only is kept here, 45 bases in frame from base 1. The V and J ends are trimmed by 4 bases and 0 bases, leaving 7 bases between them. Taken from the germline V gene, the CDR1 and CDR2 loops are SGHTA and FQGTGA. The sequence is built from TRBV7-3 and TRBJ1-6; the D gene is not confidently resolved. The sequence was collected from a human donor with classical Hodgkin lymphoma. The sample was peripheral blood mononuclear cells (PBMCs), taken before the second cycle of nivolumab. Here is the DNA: TGTGCCAGCAGCTCCCAGAGCTCCTATAATTCACCCCTCCACTTT. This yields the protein CASSSQSSYNSPLHF.